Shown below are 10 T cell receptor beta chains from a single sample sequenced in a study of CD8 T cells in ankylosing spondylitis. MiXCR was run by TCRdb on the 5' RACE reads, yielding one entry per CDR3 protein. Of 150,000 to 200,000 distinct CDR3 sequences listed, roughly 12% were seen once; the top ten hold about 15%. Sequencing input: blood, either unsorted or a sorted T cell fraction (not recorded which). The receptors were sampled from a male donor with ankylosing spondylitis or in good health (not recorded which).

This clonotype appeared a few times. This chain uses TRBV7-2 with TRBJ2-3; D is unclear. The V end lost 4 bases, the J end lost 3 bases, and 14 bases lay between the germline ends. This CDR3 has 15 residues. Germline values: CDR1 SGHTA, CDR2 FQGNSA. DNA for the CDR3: TGTGCCAGCAGCTGGCAGCCCGTTGGAACAGATACGCAGTATTTT. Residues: CASSWQPVGTDTQYF.

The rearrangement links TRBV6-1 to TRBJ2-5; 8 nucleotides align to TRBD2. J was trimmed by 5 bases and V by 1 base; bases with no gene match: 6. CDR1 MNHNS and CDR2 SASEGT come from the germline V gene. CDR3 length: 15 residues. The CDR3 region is CASSEDDGRAETQYF. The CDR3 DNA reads TGTGCCAGCAGTGAAGATGACGGGAGGGCGGAGACCCAGTACTTC.

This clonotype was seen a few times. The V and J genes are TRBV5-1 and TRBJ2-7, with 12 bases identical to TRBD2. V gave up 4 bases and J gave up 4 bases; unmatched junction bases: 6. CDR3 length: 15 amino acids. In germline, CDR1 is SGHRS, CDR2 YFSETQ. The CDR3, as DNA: TGCGCCAGCAGCCCTGGGACTAGCGGGTATTACGAGCAGTACTTC. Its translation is CASSPGTSGYYEQYF.

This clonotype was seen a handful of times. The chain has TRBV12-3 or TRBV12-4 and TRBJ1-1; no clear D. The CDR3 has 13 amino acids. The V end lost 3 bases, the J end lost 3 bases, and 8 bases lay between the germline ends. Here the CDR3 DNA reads TGTGCCAGCAGTTTTGGCACCTACACTGAAGCTTTCTTT. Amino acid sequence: CASSFGTYTEAFF.

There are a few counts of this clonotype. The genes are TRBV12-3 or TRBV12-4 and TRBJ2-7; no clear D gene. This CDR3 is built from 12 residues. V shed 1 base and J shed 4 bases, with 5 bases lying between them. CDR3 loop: CASSLVLYEQYF. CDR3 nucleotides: TGTGCCAGCAGTTTAGTATTATACGAGCAGTACTTC.

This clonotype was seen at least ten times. This CDR3 is CASSDGGNYGYTF. For the CDR3, the DNA is TGTGCCAGCAGTGACGGGGGGAACTATGGCTACACCTTC. The J gene is TRBJ1-2, the V gene TRBV6-4, with TRBD1 as a possible D gene (5 bases). This CDR3 region has 13 residues. Germline V gene sequence: CDR1 MRHNA, CDR2 SNTAGT. The ends were cut back, 2 bases at V and 2 bases at J, with 6 bases in the middle.

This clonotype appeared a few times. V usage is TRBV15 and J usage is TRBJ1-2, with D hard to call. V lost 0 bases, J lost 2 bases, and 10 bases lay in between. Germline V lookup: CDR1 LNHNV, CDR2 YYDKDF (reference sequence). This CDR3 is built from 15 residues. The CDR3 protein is CATSRDPGFNYGYTF. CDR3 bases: TGTGCCACCAGCAGAGATCCGGGATTCAACTATGGCTACACCTTC.

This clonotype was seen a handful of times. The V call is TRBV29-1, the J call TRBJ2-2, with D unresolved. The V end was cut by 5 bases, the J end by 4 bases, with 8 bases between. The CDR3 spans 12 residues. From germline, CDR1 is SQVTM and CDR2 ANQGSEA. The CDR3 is CSVFVGTGELFF. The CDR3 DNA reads TGCAGCGTTTTCGTCGGCACCGGGGAGCTGTTTTTT.

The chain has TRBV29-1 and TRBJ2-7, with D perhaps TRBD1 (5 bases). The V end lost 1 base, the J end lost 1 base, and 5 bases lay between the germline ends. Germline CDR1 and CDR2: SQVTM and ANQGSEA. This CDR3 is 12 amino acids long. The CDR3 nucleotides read TGCAGCGTTGAAGCAGGGTCCTACGAGCAGTACTTC. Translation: CSVEAGSYEQYF.

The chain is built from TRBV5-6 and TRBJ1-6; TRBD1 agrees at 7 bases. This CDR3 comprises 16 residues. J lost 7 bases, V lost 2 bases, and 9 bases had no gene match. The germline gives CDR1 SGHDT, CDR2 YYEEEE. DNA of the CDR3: TGTGCCAGCAGCTTCGGGACAGAATGGTGGAATTCACCCCTCCACTTT. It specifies CASSFGTEWWNSPLHF.